This TCR beta chain was found in a study of blood T cell repertoires in COVID-19. V was pared by 4 bases and J by 6 bases, with 13 bases between. The length of the CDR3 is 14 residues. The germline CDR1 and CDR2 sequences are SGDLS and YYNGEE. Sequencing was performed with immunoSEQ multiplex PCR; in TCRdb, only in-frame clones are kept and a portion is missing. The sample includes 450,000 to 500,000 clones, about 85% of them seen just once. Adults between roughly 18 and 89 years of age took part from about 24 US areas. Grouping used clinical history reported by participants in a survey and questionnaire. Recovered status applied to Cohort 3 donors who had two consecutive negative PCRs. It also applied to those with clearance or with symptom resolution.

The TCR was taken from a woman between 18 and 29 years old who had recovered from COVID-19. The chain is built from TRBV9 and TRBJ2-2; TRBD2 might be the D (5 bases). Specimen: PBMCs or T cells enriched from blood (not recorded which). In DNA, the CDR3 is TGTGCCAGCAGCCCAGCGGCGAGCGCCGGGGAGCTGTTTTTT. It encodes CASSPAASAGELFF.